Given below is one T cell receptor beta chain in context. Its antigen is not identified. There are 14 residues in the CDR3. Trimming removed 5 bases at V and 1 base at J, with 13 bases between. Looked up from germline, CDR1 is SGHRS and CDR2 is YFSETQ. This sample stems from a study of shared clonotypes between healthy human individuals. Points from the study as a whole: The four-donor shared clonotypes exceeded non-shared clonotypes in generation probability, with non-shared ones scoring lower.

Deep was the level used in running the assay. The assay was immunoSEQ multiplex PCR, and TCRdb's table has in-frame clones only and misses some. The sample consists of around 2,000,000 clones, 85% to 95% of them appearing once. The rearrangement joins TRBV5-1 to TRBJ2-7, with D perhaps matching TRBD2 (6 bases). This receptor was taken from a man in his late teens or twenties in good health. Source material: naive CD4+ T cells sorted from blood. The subset is: CD45RA+ positively selected. CDR3 region: CASRSLGGSYEQYF. In nucleotides, the CDR3 is TGCGCCAGCAGGTCGTTGGGGGGATCCTACGAGCAGTACTTC.